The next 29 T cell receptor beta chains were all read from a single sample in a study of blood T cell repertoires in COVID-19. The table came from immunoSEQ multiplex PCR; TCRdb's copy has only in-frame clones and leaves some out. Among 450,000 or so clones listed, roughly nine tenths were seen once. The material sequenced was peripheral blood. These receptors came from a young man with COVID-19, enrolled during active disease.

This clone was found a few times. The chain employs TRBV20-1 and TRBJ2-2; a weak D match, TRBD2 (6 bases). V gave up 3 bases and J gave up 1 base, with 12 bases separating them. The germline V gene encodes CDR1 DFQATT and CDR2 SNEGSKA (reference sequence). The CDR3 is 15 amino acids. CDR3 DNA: TGCAGTGCTAGTTTGACGCGGGGGAACACCGGGGAGCTGTTTTTT. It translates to CSASLTRGNTGELFF.

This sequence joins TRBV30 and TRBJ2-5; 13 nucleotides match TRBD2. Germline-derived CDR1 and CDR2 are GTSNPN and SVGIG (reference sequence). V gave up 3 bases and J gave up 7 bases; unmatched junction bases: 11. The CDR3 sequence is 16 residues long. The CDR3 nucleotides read TGTGCCTGGAGAGAACCGGGACTAGCGGGGTCCGGGACCCAGTACTTC. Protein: CAWREPGLAGSGTQYF.

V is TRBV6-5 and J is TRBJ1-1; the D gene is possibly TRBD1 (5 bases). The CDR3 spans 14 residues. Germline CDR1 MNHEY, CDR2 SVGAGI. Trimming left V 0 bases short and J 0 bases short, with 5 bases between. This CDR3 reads CASSYSTVNTEAFF. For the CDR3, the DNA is TGTGCCAGCAGTTACTCGACAGTGAACACTGAAGCTTTCTTT.

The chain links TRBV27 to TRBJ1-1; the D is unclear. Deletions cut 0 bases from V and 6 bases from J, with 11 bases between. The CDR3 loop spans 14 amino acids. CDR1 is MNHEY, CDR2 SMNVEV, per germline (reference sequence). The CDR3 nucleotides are TGTGCCAGCAGTTTATCGTCTGGTTCGGCTGAAGCTTTCTTT. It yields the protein CASSLSSGSAEAFF.

This chain's CDR3 is CASSAGSRGDIQYF. For the CDR3, the DNA is TGTGCCAGCAGCGCCGGGAGCCGGGGGGACATTCAGTACTTC. This chain uses TRBV5-4 with TRBJ2-4; 7 positions match TRBD2. Germline values: CDR1 SGHNT, CDR2 YYREEE (reference sequence). This CDR3 has 14 residues. V shed 4 bases and J 8 bases; nucleotides not matched to a gene: 9.

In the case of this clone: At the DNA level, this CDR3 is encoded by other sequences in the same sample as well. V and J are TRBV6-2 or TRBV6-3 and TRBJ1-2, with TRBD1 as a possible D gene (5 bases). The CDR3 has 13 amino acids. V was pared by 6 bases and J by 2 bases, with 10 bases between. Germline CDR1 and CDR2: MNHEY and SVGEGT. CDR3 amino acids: CASSPTGNYGYTF. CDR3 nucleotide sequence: TGTGCCAGCAGCCCCACAGGAAACTATGGCTACACCTTC.

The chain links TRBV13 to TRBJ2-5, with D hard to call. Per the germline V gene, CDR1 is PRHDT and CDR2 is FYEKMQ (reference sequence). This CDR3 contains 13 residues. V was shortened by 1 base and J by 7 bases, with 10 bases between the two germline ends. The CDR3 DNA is TGTGCCAGCAGCTTAGCCAGCCAGGCGACCCAGTACTTC. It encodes CASSLASQATQYF.

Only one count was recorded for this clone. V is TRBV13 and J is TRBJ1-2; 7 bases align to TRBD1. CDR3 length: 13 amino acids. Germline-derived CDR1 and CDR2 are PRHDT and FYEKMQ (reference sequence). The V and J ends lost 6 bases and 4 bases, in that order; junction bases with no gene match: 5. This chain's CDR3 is CASRRQGVYGYTF. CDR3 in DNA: TGTGCCAGCAGAAGACAGGGAGTCTATGGCTACACCTTC.

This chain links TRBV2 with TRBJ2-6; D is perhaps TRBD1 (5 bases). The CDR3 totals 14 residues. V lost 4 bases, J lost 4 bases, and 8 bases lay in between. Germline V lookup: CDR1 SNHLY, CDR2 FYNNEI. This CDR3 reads CASSGTTGANVLTF. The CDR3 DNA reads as TGTGCCAGCAGTGGGACAACAGGGGCCAACGTCCTGACTTTC.

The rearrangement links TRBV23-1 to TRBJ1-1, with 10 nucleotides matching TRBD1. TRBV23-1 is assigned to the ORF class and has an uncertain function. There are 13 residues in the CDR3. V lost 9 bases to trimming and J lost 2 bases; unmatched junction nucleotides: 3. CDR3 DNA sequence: TGCGCCAGAAGGGACAGGGGAAACACTGAAGCTTTCTTT. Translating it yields CARRDRGNTEAFF.

The CDR3: CASSAGLAGGRVETQYF. The CDR3, as DNA: TGTGCCAGCAGCGCGGGACTAGCGGGGGGCAGGGTGGAGACCCAGTACTTC. The chain recombines TRBV9 with TRBJ2-5, with TRBD2 matching over 15 bases. Trimming took 3 bases from V and 5 from J; bases not matched to a gene: 8. This CDR3 is built from 17 residues. Germline assignment: CDR1 SGDLS and CDR2 YYNGEE.

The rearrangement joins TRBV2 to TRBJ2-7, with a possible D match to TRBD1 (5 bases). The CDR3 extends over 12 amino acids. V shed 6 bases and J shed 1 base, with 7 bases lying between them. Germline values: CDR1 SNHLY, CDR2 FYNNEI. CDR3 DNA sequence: TGTGCCAGCAGAGACAGATCCTACGAGCAGTACTTC. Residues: CASRDRSYEQYF.

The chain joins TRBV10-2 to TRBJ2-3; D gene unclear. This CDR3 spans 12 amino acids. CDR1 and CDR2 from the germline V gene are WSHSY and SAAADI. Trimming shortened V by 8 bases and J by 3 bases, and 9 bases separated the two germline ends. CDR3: CASRSQTDTQYF. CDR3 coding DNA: TGCGCCAGCCGGAGCCAAACAGATACGCAGTATTTT.

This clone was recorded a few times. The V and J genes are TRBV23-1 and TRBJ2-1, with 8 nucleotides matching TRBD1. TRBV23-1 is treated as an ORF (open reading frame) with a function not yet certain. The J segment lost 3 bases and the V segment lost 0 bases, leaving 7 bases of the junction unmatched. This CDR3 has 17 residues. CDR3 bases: TGCGCCAGCAGTCAATCGCAGGGGGCTCCCTACTACAATGAGCAGTTCTTC. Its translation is CASSQSQGAPYYNEQFF.

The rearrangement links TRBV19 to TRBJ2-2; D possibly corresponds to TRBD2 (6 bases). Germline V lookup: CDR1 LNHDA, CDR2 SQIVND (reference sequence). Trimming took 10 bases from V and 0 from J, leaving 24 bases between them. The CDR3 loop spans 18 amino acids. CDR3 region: CATSRGSRGLSNTGELFF. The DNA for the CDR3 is TGTGCCACCTCCCGGGGGTCCAGAGGCCTATCGAACACCGGGGAGCTGTTTTTT.

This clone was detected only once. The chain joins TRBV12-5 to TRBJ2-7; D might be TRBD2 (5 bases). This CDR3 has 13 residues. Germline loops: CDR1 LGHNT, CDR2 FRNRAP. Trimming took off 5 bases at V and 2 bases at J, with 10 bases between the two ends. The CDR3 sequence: CASGRTGTYEQYF. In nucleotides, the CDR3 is TGTGCTAGTGGTCGGACGGGGACCTACGAGCAGTACTTC.

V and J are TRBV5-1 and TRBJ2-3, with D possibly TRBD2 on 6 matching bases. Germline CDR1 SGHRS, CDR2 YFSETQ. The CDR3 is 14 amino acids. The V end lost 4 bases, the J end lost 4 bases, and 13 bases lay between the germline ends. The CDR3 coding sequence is TGCGCCAGCAGCCTAGGGGACTTGGCAGATACGCAGTATTTT. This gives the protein CASSLGDLADTQYF.

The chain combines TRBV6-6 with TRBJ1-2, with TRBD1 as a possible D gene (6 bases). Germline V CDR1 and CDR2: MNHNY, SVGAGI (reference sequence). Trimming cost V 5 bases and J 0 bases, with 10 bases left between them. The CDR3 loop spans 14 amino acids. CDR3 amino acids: CASSKTGANYGYTF. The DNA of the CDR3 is TGTGCCAGCAGTAAGACAGGAGCTAACTATGGCTACACCTTC.

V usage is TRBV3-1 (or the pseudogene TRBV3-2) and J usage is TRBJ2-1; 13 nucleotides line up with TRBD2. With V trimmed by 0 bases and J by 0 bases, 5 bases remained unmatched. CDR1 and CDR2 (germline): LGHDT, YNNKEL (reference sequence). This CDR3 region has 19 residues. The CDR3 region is CASSQDWGTSGTSYNEQFF. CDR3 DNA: TGTGCCAGCAGCCAAGATTGGGGGACTAGCGGGACCTCCTACAATGAGCAGTTCTTC.

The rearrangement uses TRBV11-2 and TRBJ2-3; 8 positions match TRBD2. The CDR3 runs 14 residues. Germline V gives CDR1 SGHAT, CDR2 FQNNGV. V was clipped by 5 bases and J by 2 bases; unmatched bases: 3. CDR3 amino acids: CASSNSGATDTQYF. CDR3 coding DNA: TGTGCCAGCAGCAATAGCGGGGCCACAGATACGCAGTATTTT.

The CDR3 sequence: CASSQAGVQDTQYF. Written as DNA, the CDR3 is TGTGCCAGCTCACAGGCGGGCGTTCAAGATACGCAGTATTTT. V is TRBV18 and J is TRBJ2-3; D may be TRBD2 (5 bases). Germline V gene lookup returns CDR1 KGHSH and CDR2 LQKENI. V was pared by 4 bases and J by 5 bases, with 13 bases between. The CDR3 spans 14 residues.

The CDR3 DNA sequence: TGTGCCAGCAGCGACCACAGCTACGAGCAGTACTTC. This codes for CASSDHSYEQYF. This rearrangement joins TRBV11-3 to TRBJ2-7; D remains unclear. The CDR3 extends over 12 amino acids. Germline V gene sequence: CDR1 SGHNT, CDR2 YENEEA. Trimming left V 5 bases short and J 3 bases short, with 8 bases between. The entire variable domain, with the rest obtained from reference TRBV11-3 and TRBJ2-7, is as follows: EAGVVQSPRYKIIEKKQPVAFWCNPISGHNTLYWYLQNLGQGPELLIRYENEEAVDDSQLPKDRFSAERLKGVDSTLKIQPAELGDSAVYLCASSDHSYEQYFGPGTRLTVT.

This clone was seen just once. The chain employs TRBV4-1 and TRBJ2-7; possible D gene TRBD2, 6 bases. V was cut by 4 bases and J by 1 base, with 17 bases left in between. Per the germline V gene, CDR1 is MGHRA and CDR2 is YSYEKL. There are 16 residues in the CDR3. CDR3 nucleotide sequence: TGCGCCAGCAGCCCGCGAGTGGGCGGAGGGTCCTACGAGCAGTACTTC. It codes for CASSPRVGGGSYEQYF.

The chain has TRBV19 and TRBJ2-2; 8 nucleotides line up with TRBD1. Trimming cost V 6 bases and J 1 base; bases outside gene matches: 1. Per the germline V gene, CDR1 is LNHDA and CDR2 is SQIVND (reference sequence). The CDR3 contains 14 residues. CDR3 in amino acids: CASRGTGNTGELFF. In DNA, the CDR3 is TGTGCCAGTAGGGGGACAGGGAACACCGGGGAGCTGTTTTTT.

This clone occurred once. The CDR3 loop is CASPPTSGANVLTF. The CDR3 region has the DNA TGTGCCAGCCCTCCTACGTCTGGGGCCAACGTCCTGACTTTC. The chain combines TRBV2 with TRBJ2-6; D is uncertain. The germline CDR1 and CDR2 sequences are SNHLY and FYNNEI. CDR3 size: 14 residues. V shed 8 bases and J shed 1 base, with 9 bases lying between them.

The CDR3 nucleotides read TGTGCCAGCAGCTTGGGGACCGGGAGGTTTGCCTACGAGCAGTACTTC. Amino acids: CASSLGTGRFAYEQYF. The J gene is TRBJ2-7, the V gene TRBV5-5, with 7 bases that match TRBD2. The V gene end was trimmed by 0 bases and the J gene end by 2 bases; junction bases not matched to a gene: 8. The V gene's germline CDR1 is SGHKS and CDR2 YYEKEE (reference sequence). This CDR3 region has 16 residues.

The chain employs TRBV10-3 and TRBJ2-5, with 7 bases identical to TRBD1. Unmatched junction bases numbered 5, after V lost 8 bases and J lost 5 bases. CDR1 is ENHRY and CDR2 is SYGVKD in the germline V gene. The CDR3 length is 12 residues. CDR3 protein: CAIGDSLETQYF. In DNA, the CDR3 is TGTGCCATCGGGGACAGCTTGGAGACCCAGTACTTC.

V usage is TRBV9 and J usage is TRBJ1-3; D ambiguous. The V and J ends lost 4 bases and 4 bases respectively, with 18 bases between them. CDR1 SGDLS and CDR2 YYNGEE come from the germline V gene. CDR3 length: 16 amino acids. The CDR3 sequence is CASSSPVGISGNTIYF. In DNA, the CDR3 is TGTGCCAGCAGCTCCCCCGTCGGGATTTCCGGAAACACCATATATTTT.

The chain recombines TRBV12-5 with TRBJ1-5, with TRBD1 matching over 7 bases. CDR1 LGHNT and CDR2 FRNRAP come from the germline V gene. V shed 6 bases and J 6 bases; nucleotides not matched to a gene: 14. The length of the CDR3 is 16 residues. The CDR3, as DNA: TGTGCTAGTGGATGGGGGTCCGGGACAGAGGGTCAGCCCCAGCATTTT. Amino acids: CASGWGSGTEGQPQHF. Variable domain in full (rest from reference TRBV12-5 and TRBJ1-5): DARVTQTPRHKVTEMGQEVTMRCQPILGHNTVFWYRQTMMQGLELLAYFRNRAPLDDSGMPKDRFSAEMPDATLATLKIQPSEPRDSAVYFCASGWGSGTEGQPQHFGDGTRLSIL.